Listed below are T cell receptor beta chains from one sample, sequenced in a study of T cell responses to AZD1222 COVID-19 vaccine. Generated by immunoSEQ multiplex PCR, the TCRdb table keeps only in-frame clones and is missing some. The data show approximately 110,000 clones, more than 90% seen once. The starting material was peripheral blood, obtained on day 0 of AZD1222 vaccination. These TCRs come from an adult in good health. The CDR3 runs from the conserved cysteine through the conserved F or W. The order of the fields is clone size, J gene, D gene, V gene, CDR3 protein, CDR3 DNA. D genes are given only for firm matches. Size tells how often a clone was seen (once, few, many) or the class of an expanded clone, and some rows leave it out.

size: .
J: TRBJ1-2
D: .
V: TRBV12-3/TRBV12-4
CDR3: CASSWGPTGYTF
DNA: TGTGCCAGCAGTTGGGGTCCTACCGGCTACACCTTC

size: .
J: TRBJ1-2
D: .
V: TRBV24-1
CDR3: CATSPTVGGAGGYTF
DNA: TGTGCCACCAGCCCCACCGTAGGGGGGGCGGGTGGCTACACCTTC

size: .
J: TRBJ2-2
D: .
V: TRBV6-1
CDR3: CASSERTDNTGELFF
DNA: TGTGCCAGCAGTGAGCGGACAGATAACACCGGGGAGCTGTTTTTT

size: .
J: TRBJ2-2
D: TRBD2
V: TRBV5-1
CDR3: CASSPLPASGRALTGELFF
DNA: TGCGCCAGCAGCCCCTTGCCGGCGAGCGGGAGGGCCCTCACCGGGGAGCTGTTTTTT

size: .
J: TRBJ1-2
D: .
V: TRBV5-1
CDR3: CASSLVFGTTYGYTF
DNA: TGCGCCAGCAGCTTGGTCTTCGGGACAACCTATGGCTACACCTTC

size: .
J: TRBJ2-3
D: .
V: TRBV7-3
CDR3: CASSLGTGGADTQYF
DNA: TGTGCCAGCAGCTTGGGTACAGGGGGGGCAGATACGCAGTATTTT

size: .
J: TRBJ1-4
D: .
V: TRBV27
CDR3: CASSTGRPNEKLFF
DNA: TGTGCCAGCAGCACAGGTCGGCCTAATGAAAAACTGTTTTTT

size: .
J: TRBJ2-2
D: .
V: TRBV7-2
CDR3: CASSLGFYTGELFF
DNA: TGTGCCAGCAGCTTAGGGTTTTACACCGGGGAGCTGTTTTTT

size: .
J: TRBJ2-5
D: TRBD1
V: TRBV10-3
CDR3: CAISEGPGQGPLQETQYF
DNA: TGTGCCATCAGTGAGGGCCCGGGACAGGGGCCACTTCAAGAGACCCAGTACTTC

size: .
J: TRBJ1-2
D: TRBD1
V: TRBV29-1
CDR3: CSVSRGLDYGYTF
DNA: TGCAGCGTCTCAAGGGGGCTTGACTATGGCTACACCTTC

size: .
J: TRBJ2-3
D: TRBD2
V: TRBV3-1/TRBV3-2
CDR3: CASSQDLGLAGTDTQYF
DNA: TGTGCCAGCAGCCAAGACCTCGGACTAGCGGGCACAGATACGCAGTATTTT

size: .
J: TRBJ1-1
D: .
V: TRBV11-2
CDR3: CASSLDAFASRGTEAFF
DNA: TGTGCCAGCAGCTTAGATGCGTTCGCCAGCCGGGGGACTGAAGCTTTCTTT

size: .
J: TRBJ1-5
D: .
V: TRBV5-5
CDR3: CASSFSSGNQPQHF
DNA: TGTGCCAGCAGCTTTTCGTCAGGCAATCAGCCCCAGCATTTT

size: many
J: TRBJ1-3
D: TRBD1
V: TRBV28
CDR3: CASSFPSQTGGENTIYF
DNA: TGTGCCAGCAGTTTCCCCTCCCAGACAGGGGGCGAAAACACCATATATTTT

size: .
J: TRBJ1-5
D: TRBD1
V: TRBV15
CDR3: CATSRYDRGQGNQPQHF
DNA: TGTGCCACCAGCAGATACGACAGGGGGCAAGGCAATCAGCCCCAGCATTTT

size: .
J: TRBJ2-5
D: .
V: TRBV11-3
CDR3: CASSQGGGRMETQYF
DNA: TGTGCCAGCAGCCAGGGGGGCGGGAGGATGGAGACCCAGTACTTC

size: once
J: TRBJ2-7
D: TRBD1
V: TRBV11-3
CDR3: CASSLRPGTGGDYEQYF
DNA: TGTGCCAGCAGCTTACGTCCCGGAACAGGGGGCGATTACGAGCAGTACTTC

size: .
J: TRBJ2-1
D: TRBD2
V: TRBV5-5
CDR3: CASSRTLTSGRANEQFF
DNA: TGTGCCAGCAGCCGGACCCTTACTAGCGGGCGGGCCAATGAGCAGTTCTTC

size: .
J: TRBJ2-2
D: TRBD1
V: TRBV2
CDR3: CASSRDRVETGELFF
DNA: TGTGCCAGCAGCCGGGACAGGGTCGAAACCGGGGAGCTGTTTTTT

size: .
J: TRBJ1-1
D: .
V: TRBV7-9
CDR3: CASMNRARTEAFF
DNA: TGTGCCAGCATGAACAGGGCGAGGACTGAAGCTTTCTTT

size: .
J: TRBJ1-1
D: .
V: TRBV7-6
CDR3: CASSLATGSGYTEAFF
DNA: TGTGCCAGCAGCTTAGCTACAGGCTCGGGGTACACTGAAGCTTTCTTT

size: .
J: TRBJ1-4
D: .
V: TRBV7-3
CDR3: CASSSTFGEKLFF
DNA: TGTGCCAGCAGCTCAACCTTTGGGGAAAAACTGTTTTTT

size: .
J: TRBJ1-2
D: TRBD1
V: TRBV11-3
CDR3: CASSMGQGAAANYGYTF
DNA: TGTGCCAGCAGCATGGGACAGGGGGCCGCAGCTAACTATGGCTACACCTTC

size: .
J: TRBJ1-2
D: TRBD1
V: TRBV28
CDR3: CASSLTGGAGYGYTF
DNA: TGTGCCAGCAGTCTGACAGGGGGCGCAGGCTATGGCTACACCTTC

size: .
J: TRBJ1-1
D: .
V: TRBV15
CDR3: CATSISRGQNTEAFF
DNA: TGTGCCACCAGCATATCGAGAGGACAGAACACTGAAGCTTTCTTT

size: .
J: TRBJ1-2
D: TRBD1
V: TRBV23-1
CDR3: CASSQYSFREGANGYTF
DNA: TGCGCCAGCAGTCAATACTCTTTTAGGGAGGGGGCAAACGGCTACACCTTC

size: .
J: TRBJ2-7
D: .
V: TRBV4-3
CDR3: CASSQGRGLYYEQYF
DNA: TGCGCCAGCAGCCAAGGCCGGGGATTGTACTACGAGCAGTACTTC

size: .
J: TRBJ1-6
D: .
V: TRBV11-2
CDR3: CASSLAGGSPLHF
DNA: TGTGCCAGCAGCTTAGCCGGGGGTTCACCCCTCCACTTT

size: once
J: TRBJ2-7
D: TRBD1
V: TRBV7-3
CDR3: CASSLRTGGYYEQYF
DNA: TGTGCCAGCAGCTTAAGAACAGGGGGGTACTACGAGCAGTACTTC

size: .
J: TRBJ1-6
D: .
V: TRBV28
CDR3: CASRLPGGNYNSPLHF
DNA: TGTGCCAGCAGGCTCCCGGGGGGGAATTATAATTCACCCCTCCACTTT